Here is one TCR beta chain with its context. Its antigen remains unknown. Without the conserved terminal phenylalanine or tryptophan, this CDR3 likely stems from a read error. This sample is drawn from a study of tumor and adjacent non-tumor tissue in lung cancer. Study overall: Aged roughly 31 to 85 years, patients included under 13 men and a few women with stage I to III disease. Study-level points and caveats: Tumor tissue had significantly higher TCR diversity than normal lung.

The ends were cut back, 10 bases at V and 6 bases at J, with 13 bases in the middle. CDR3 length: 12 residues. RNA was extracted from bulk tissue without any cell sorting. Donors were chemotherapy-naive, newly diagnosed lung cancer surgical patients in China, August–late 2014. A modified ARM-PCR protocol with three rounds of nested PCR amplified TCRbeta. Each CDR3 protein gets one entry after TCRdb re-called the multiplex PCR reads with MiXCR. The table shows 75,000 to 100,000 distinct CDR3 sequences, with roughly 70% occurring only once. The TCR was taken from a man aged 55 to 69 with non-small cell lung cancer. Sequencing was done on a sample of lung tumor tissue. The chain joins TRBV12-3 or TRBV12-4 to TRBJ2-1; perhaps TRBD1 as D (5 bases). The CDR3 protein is CANSRDSNEQFL. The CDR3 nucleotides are TGTGCCAACAGCCGTGACAGCAATGAGCAGTTCCTC.